This section outlines one TCR beta chain sequence together with its context. This clonotype occurred many times. Its antigen specificity is not known. Base qualities are not provided; no much larger clone lies one nucleotide away. This specimen belongs to a study of CD8 T cells in ankylosing spondylitis (dated by TCRdb to the late 2010s). Regarding the study in general: The study set out to find disease-linked TCR variants by profiling T cell receptor beta repertoires in ankylosing spondylitis patients and healthy donors. Peripheral blood was sampled, and synovial fluid was also collected from ankylosing spondylitis patients. In total, the full study cohort was made up of about 110 healthy donors and 25 to 30 ankylosing spondylitis patients.

The full study reports these points: Some motif variants had previously been reported in the synovial fluid and blood of reactive arthritis patients, which suggests shared mechanisms of disease initiation. Significant enrichment of the disease-linked clones was reported in matched synovial fluid samples from ankylosing spondylitis patients. A TCR beta motif made up of about eight highly homologous amino acid variants appeared to be characteristic of blood from ankylosing spondylitis patients. The disease-linked clones had a CD8+ phenotype and were found at relatively low frequencies in peripheral blood.

TCRdb shows the sequencer as Illumina HiSeq 2500. Quantitative 5'-RACE with molecular barcodes was used to prepare TCR beta libraries. From the authors' description of their analysis: Disease-linked TCR variants were identified with a new computational method built on a probabilistic model of VDJ rearrangement. TCRdb reprocessed the public reads (quality trimming at Q25 with fastp, clone calling with MiXCR) and kept in-frame beta chains. Rows are unified per CDR3 protein, each entry keeping the most common DNA and genes. These V and J calls originate from TCRdb's pipeline instead of the authors' own analysis. Here the sample has 750,000 to 850,000 distinct CDR3 sequences; roughly 12% occur a single time. 0.45% to 0.6% of the sample is held by the ten biggest clonotypes. Reading the germline V gene gives CDR1 SGHTA and CDR2 FQGNSA. The CDR3, cysteine through phenylalanine, is 12 amino acids long. Kept here is only the CDR3 DNA, which spans 36 bases and is read in frame from base 1. V and J are truncated by 8 bases and 7 bases respectively, leaving an intervening sequence of 11 bases.

Recombination linked TRBV7-2 to TRBJ2-2, with no D gene named confidently. This clonotype was sampled from a male donor with ankylosing spondylitis. The specimen sequenced was blood, either unsorted or a sorted T cell fraction (not recorded which). The DNA is as follows: TGTGCCAGCGGCCCTTATGGCGGGGAGCTGTTTTTT. It translates to CASGPYGGELFF.